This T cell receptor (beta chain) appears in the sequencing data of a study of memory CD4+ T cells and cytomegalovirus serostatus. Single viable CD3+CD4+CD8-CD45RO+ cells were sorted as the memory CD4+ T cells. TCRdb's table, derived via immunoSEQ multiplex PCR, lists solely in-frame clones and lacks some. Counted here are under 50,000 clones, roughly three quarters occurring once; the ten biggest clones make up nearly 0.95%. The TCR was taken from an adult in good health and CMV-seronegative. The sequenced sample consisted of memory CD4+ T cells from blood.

The chain's CDR3 is CASSRGLQETQYF. CDR3 nucleotide sequence: TGTGCCAGTAGTCGGGGGCTCCAAGAGACCCAGTACTTC. The chain recombines TRBV19 with TRBJ2-5; perhaps D is TRBD1 or TRBD2 (6 bases each). Between the trimmed V and J ends, which lost 5 bases and 1 base, there was a span of 8 bases. Germline CDR1 is LNHDA and CDR2 is SQIVND (reference sequence). The CDR3 covers 13 residues. The variable domain in full, with the rest retrieved from reference TRBV19 and TRBJ2-5, is DGGITQSPKYLFRKEGQNVTLSCEQNLNHDAMYWYRQDPGQGLRLIYYSQIVNDFQKGDIAEGYSVSREKKESFPLTVTSAQKNPTAFYLCASSRGLQETQYFGPGTRLLVL.